These 21 T cell receptor beta chains were all obtained from the same sample, sequenced in a study of sequential checkpoint blockade in melanoma. Described treatment: randomized to nivolumab then ipilimumab (arm A) or the reverse (arm B). Repertoires were generated with immunoSEQ multiplex PCR, while TCRdb's copy carries only in-frame clones and drops some. The sample has about a thousand clones, around 20% seen once. Sequenced material: tumor tissue (inferred from file names), taken from a patient given nivolumab and ipilimumab in sequence. Every receptor here comes from a human donor with melanoma.

In its sample, this clone is medium-sized. The chain couples TRBV11-3 to TRBJ2-5; 8 bases are a match to TRBD2. The V and J ends lost 3 bases and 1 base, in that order; junction bases with no gene match: 7. Germline CDR1 is SGHNT and CDR2 is YENEEA. The CDR3 spans 16 residues. This CDR3 is CASSLIAGRLQETQYF. CDR3 nucleotides: TGTGCCAGCAGCTTGATAGCGGGGAGACTCCAAGAGACCCAGTACTTC.

This chain uses TRBV5-1 with TRBJ1-2; D may be TRBD1 (5 bases). Germline-derived CDR1 and CDR2 are SGHRS and YFSETQ. The CDR3 covers 15 residues. V lost 0 bases to trimming and J lost 6 bases, with 15 bases between them. CDR3 DNA sequence: TGCGCCAGCAGCTTGGATGGGGGAATTGGGAATGGCTACACCTTC. Amino acids: CASSLDGGIGNGYTF.

This clone was counted only a few times. The V gene is TRBV19, the J gene TRBJ1-1; 8 bases map to TRBD1. The V gene end was trimmed by 8 bases and the J gene end by 4 bases; junction bases not matched to a gene: 15. Germline V CDR1 and CDR2: LNHDA, SQIVND (reference sequence). The CDR3 has 16 residues. The DNA for the CDR3 is TGTGCCAGTGAGCAGGGGGCACTACCACCCCTCACTGAAGCTTTCTTT. Protein: CASEQGALPPLTEAFF. Variable domain in full (rest from reference TRBV19 and TRBJ1-1): DGGITQSPKYLFRKEGQNVTLSCEQNLNHDAMYWYRQDPGQGLRLIYYSQIVNDFQKGDIAEGYSVSREKKESFPLTVTSAQKNPTAFYLCASEQGALPPLTEAFFGQGTRLTVV.

Relative to its sample, this clone is hyperexpanded. The chain combines TRBV28 with TRBJ1-1; TRBD1 might be the D (6 bases). The V and J ends lost 9 bases and 4 bases respectively, with 15 bases between them. CDR1 is MDHEN, CDR2 SYDVKM, per germline. The CDR3 runs to 13 residues. The CDR3 sequence: CASLPTGITEAFF. CDR3 sequence (DNA): TGTGCCAGTCTTCCCACAGGGATCACTGAAGCTTTCTTT.

This clone was found a few times. The chain recombines TRBV11-3 with TRBJ2-7; D is possibly TRBD1 (6 bases). V gave up 6 bases and J gave up 7 bases, with 25 bases separating them. The CDR3 spans 16 residues. Germline CDR1 SGHNT, CDR2 YENEEA. The CDR3 loop reads CASRSWVGNRAEEQYF. DNA of the CDR3: TGTGCCAGCAGATCATGGGTCGGCAACAGGGCTGAGGAGCAGTACTTC.

V and J are TRBV15 and TRBJ2-3, with 9 bases fitting TRBD1. Germline V gives CDR1 LNHNV, CDR2 YYDKDF (reference sequence). CDR3 length: 16 residues. Losses at the gene ends were 1 base for V and 3 bases for J; bases not matched to a gene: 5. The CDR3 here is CATSRGGTGLTDTQYF. In nucleotides, the CDR3 is TGTGCCACCAGCAGAGGAGGGACAGGGCTAACAGATACGCAGTATTTT.

This clone was counted between two and nine times. This chain connects TRBV11-3 to TRBJ2-3; maybe TRBD1 (6 bases). Germline-derived CDR1 and CDR2 are SGHNT and YENEEA. This CDR3 is 16 amino acids long. V was cut by 5 bases and J by 2 bases, with 17 bases left in between. As DNA, the CDR3 is TGTGCCAGCAGCCCCCCAGGGGCTGGGACCACAGATACGCAGTATTTT. It yields the protein CASSPPGAGTTDTQYF. The entire variable domain, with the rest obtained from reference TRBV11-3 and TRBJ2-3, is as follows: EAGVVQSPRYKIIEKKQPVAFWCNPISGHNTLYWYLQNLGQGPELLIRYENEEAVDDSQLPKDRFSAERLKGVDSTLKIQPAELGDSAVYLCASSPPGAGTTDTQYFGPGTRLTVL.

The V gene is TRBV25-1, the J gene TRBJ2-5; 10 bases align to TRBD2. Germline V gene sequence: CDR1 MGHDK, CDR2 SYGVNS. This CDR3 has 16 amino acids. V dropped 0 bases and J dropped 2; count of bases not matched to a gene: 3. The CDR3 DNA is TGTGCCAGCAGTGAATATACTAGCGGGGAACAAGAGACCCAGTACTTC. Translated, it gives CASSEYTSGEQETQYF.

This chain joins TRBV14 and TRBJ2-1, with 9 bases identical to TRBD2. V shed 4 bases and J 6 bases; nucleotides not matched to a gene: 10. This CDR3 spans 16 amino acids. CDR1 is SGHDN and CDR2 is FVKESK in the germline V gene. This CDR3 reads CASSRIRGGAFNEQFF. DNA of the CDR3: TGTGCCAGCAGCCGCATCCGCGGGGGGGCCTTCAATGAGCAGTTCTTC. The full variable domain, rest sourced from reference TRBV14 and TRBJ2-1, is EAGVTQFPSHSVIEKGQTVTLRCDPISGHDNLYWYRRVMGKEIKFLLHFVKESKQDESGMPNNRFLAERTGGTYSTLKVQPAELEDSGVYFCASSRIRGGAFNEQFFGPGTRLTVL.

The rearrangement joins TRBV11-3 to TRBJ2-1; maybe TRBD2 (6 bases). The V end lost 4 bases, the J end lost 2 bases, and 18 bases lay between the germline ends. The V gene's germline CDR1 is SGHNT and CDR2 YENEEA. CDR3 length equals 17 residues. The CDR3 DNA follows: TGTGCCAGCAGCTCCTCCGGGACTTGGAAACCCTACAATGAGCAGTTCTTC. This encodes CASSSSGTWKPYNEQFF.

This chain uses TRBV6-8 with TRBJ2-1; 9 positions agree with TRBD2. This CDR3 has 15 amino acids. The germline V gene has CDR1 MNHGY and CDR2 SAAAGT. Trimming removed 5 bases from V and 4 bases from J; junction bases left unmatched: 6. The CDR3 is CASSPTSGRYNEQFF. CDR3 coding DNA: TGTGCCAGCAGTCCTACTAGCGGGCGATACAATGAGCAGTTCTTC.

The table lists this clone with a few counts. The V call is TRBV6-8, the J call TRBJ2-6; a possible D gene is TRBD2 (5 bases). The CDR3 consists of 14 residues. Germline V lookup: CDR1 MNHGY, CDR2 SAAAGT. V was trimmed by 6 bases and J by 0 bases, leaving 6 bases between them. The CDR3 reads CASSRDSGANVLTF. DNA for the CDR3: TGTGCCAGCAGCCGGGACTCTGGGGCCAACGTCCTGACTTTC.

This clone is labeled large. The rearrangement joins TRBV29-1 to TRBJ2-5; D might be TRBD2 (6 bases). CDR3 length: 16 amino acids. The germline V and J ends were trimmed by 8 bases and 4 bases, with 26 bases remaining between them. CDR1 and CDR2 from the germline V gene are SQVTM and ANQGSEA. DNA of the CDR3: TGCAGCCCAATGGTGGTGCGGGCCCAGGGAGGAGAGACCCAGTACTTC. Amino acid sequence: CSPMVVRAQGGETQYF. The full variable domain, with the rest looked up from reference TRBV29-1 and TRBJ2-5, is SAVISQKPSRDICQRGTSLTIQCQVDSQVTMMFWYRQQPGQSLTLIATANQGSEATYESGFVIDKFPISRPNLTFSTLTVSNMSPEDSSIYLCSPMVVRAQGGETQYFGPGTRLLVL.

This clone has only a few counts. The V gene is TRBV15, the J gene TRBJ1-5, with a tentative D call TRBD1 (6 bases). Looked up from germline, CDR1 is LNHNV and CDR2 is YYDKDF (reference sequence). This CDR3 has 17 residues. Trimming left V 3 bases short and J 2 bases short, with 17 bases between. The CDR3 DNA follows: TGTGCCACCAGCAGGAGGGAATACAGGGAGGGCAATCAGCCCCAGCATTTT. It yields the protein CATSRREYREGNQPQHF.

The V call is TRBV6-8, the J call TRBJ1-3, with TRBD1 identical over 8 bases. Germline assignment: CDR1 MNHGY and CDR2 SAAAGT. After removal of 7 bases from V and 4 bases from J, the junction contained 15 bases not matched to a gene. This CDR3 is built from 17 residues. DNA for the CDR3: TGTGCCAGCACTCCTCTCCGGGACAGGAGGTCCGGAAACACCATATATTTT. Its translation is CASTPLRDRRSGNTIYF.

This clone was found a few times. The chain is built from TRBV11-3 and TRBJ1-5; D gene ambiguous. Germline V gene sequence: CDR1 SGHNT, CDR2 YENEEA. The V gene lost 7 bases and the J gene lost 1 base, with 14 bases spanning the gap. The CDR3 is made up of 15 amino acids. CDR3 sequence reads: CASNEWAASNQPQHF. DNA of the CDR3: TGTGCCAGCAACGAGTGGGCAGCAAGCAATCAGCCCCAGCATTTT.

This chain connects TRBV25-1 to TRBJ2-5; TRBD2 aligns across 7 bases. Unmatched junction bases numbered 10, after V lost 3 bases and J lost 0 bases. The CDR3 covers 17 residues. Germline V gene data show CDR1 as MGHDK and CDR2 as SYGVNS. CDR3 bases: TGTGCCAGCAGTGAGACTAGACTAGCCTCCTACCAAGAGACCCAGTACTTC. It encodes CASSETRLASYQETQYF.

This clone counts as hyperexpanded. This CDR3 reads CASSEVDFGGELFF. In DNA form, the CDR3 reads TGTGCCAGCAGTGAAGTGGATTTCGGCGGGGAGCTGTTTTTT. The J gene is TRBJ2-2, the V gene TRBV6-1; D unclear. The V end lost 1 base, the J end lost 7 bases, and 10 bases lay between the germline ends. CDR1 is MNHNS, CDR2 SASEGT, per germline. CDR3 length: 14 amino acids.

This clone is labeled large (0.1 to 1%). The J gene is TRBJ1-4, the V gene TRBV14; D uncertain. V was trimmed by 1 base and J by 12 bases, leaving 9 bases between them. The CDR3 runs 12 residues. The germline V gene has CDR1 SGHDN and CDR2 FVKESK. DNA of the CDR3: TGTGCCAGCAGCCAAGGTGGTGTAGAACTGTTTTTT. Translating it yields CASSQGGVELFF.

This clone is large (0.1 to 1%). This chain joins TRBV15 and TRBJ2-1, with D perhaps matching TRBD1 (6 bases). The V gene lost 0 bases and the J gene lost 8 bases, with 20 bases spanning the gap. Germline V gene data show CDR1 as LNHNV and CDR2 as YYDKDF (reference sequence). The CDR3 runs 17 residues. The CDR3 reads CATSRDEGGLDRDEQFF. As DNA, the CDR3 is TGTGCCACCAGCAGAGATGAAGGGGGTCTCGATCGGGATGAGCAGTTCTTC.

V and J are TRBV10-2 and TRBJ2-1; tentative D call: TRBD2 (6 bases). This CDR3 region has 14 residues. V dropped 3 bases and J dropped 2 bases, with 8 bases sitting between them. Germline V CDR1 and CDR2: WSHSY, SAAADI. This CDR3 reads CASSDRRAYNEQFF. For the CDR3, the DNA is TGCGCCAGCAGTGACAGGAGGGCCTACAATGAGCAGTTCTTC.